This entry lists 7 T cell receptor beta chains sequenced from one sample in a study of a mutant IDH1 vaccine in newly diagnosed glioma. Generated by immunoSEQ multiplex PCR, the TCRdb table keeps only in-frame clones and is missing some. The sample lists around 50,000 clones, about nine tenths occurring once. Stated time point: baseline, week 1 (first vaccination visit). As to treatment: pre-vaccination baseline after standard-of-care therapy. Sequencing used PBMCs, obtained from a glioma patient treated with radiotherapy, temozolomide or both. Source of these receptors: a man in his forties with glioma.

This chain connects TRBV6-5 to TRBJ1-4; a possible D gene is TRBD1 (6 bases). In germline, CDR1 is MNHEY, CDR2 SVGAGI. The CDR3 spans 15 residues. The V and J ends lost 8 bases and 7 bases respectively, with 20 bases between them. The CDR3 is CASPQGPNGIEKLFF. Here the CDR3 DNA reads TGTGCCAGCCCCCAGGGGCCCAATGGTATTGAAAAACTGTTTTTT.

The CDR3 coding sequence is TGTGCCAGCAGTGAAGGGAGATTTCAGCCGCAGTACTTC. Translating gives CASSEGRFQPQYF. V usage is TRBV6-1 and J usage is TRBJ2-7; D not resolved. The germline V gene has CDR1 MNHNS and CDR2 SASEGT. The ends were cut back, 1 base at V and 9 bases at J, with 13 bases in the middle. The CDR3 totals 13 residues.

To note about this clone: Different DNA sequences within this sample yield the same CDR3. This chain uses TRBV7-2 with TRBJ2-7; D not certain. Germline V gene lookup returns CDR1 SGHTA and CDR2 FQGNSA. The V end lost 5 bases, the J end lost 4 bases, and 6 bases lay between the germline ends. The CDR3 has 11 amino acids. This chain's CDR3 is CASSPKYEQYF. As DNA, the CDR3 is TGTGCCAGCAGCCCCAAGTACGAGCAGTACTTC. Variable domain in full (rest from reference TRBV7-2 and TRBJ2-7): GAGVSQSPSNKVTEKGKDVELRCDPISGHTALYWYRQSLGQGLEFLIYFQGNSAPDKSGLPSDRFSAERTGGSVSTLTIQRTQQEDSAVYLCASSPKYEQYFGPGTRLTVT.

The chain is built from TRBV7-3 and TRBJ2-3; TRBD2 matches 7 bases. Germline assignment: CDR1 SGHTA and CDR2 FQGTGA. The CDR3 covers 16 residues. V dropped 3 bases and J dropped 4; count of bases not matched to a gene: 10. The CDR3 loop reads CASSLGTSVRADTQYF. The CDR3 DNA follows: TGTGCCAGCAGCTTGGGAACTAGCGTAAGGGCAGATACGCAGTATTTT. Filled out from reference TRBV7-3 and TRBJ2-3, the complete variable domain reads GAGVSQTPSNKVTEKGKYVELRCDPISGHTALYWYRQSLGQGPEFLIYFQGTGAADDSGLPNDRFFAVRPEGSVSTLKIQRTERGDSAVYLCASSLGTSVRADTQYFGPGTRLTVL.

A single count supports this clone. This chain joins TRBV5-1 and TRBJ2-3; D might be TRBD2 (5 bases). Trimming removed 0 bases at V and 2 bases at J, with 10 bases between. The CDR3 sequence is 15 residues long. Germline assignment: CDR1 SGHRS and CDR2 YFSETQ. The CDR3 nucleotides read TGCGCCAGCAGCTTGGGAGGGATAGACACAGATACGCAGTATTTT. Encoded protein: CASSLGGIDTDTQYF. Using reference TRBV5-1 and TRBJ2-3 for the parts outside the CDR3, the full variable domain is KAGVTQTPRYLIKTRGQQVTLSCSPISGHRSVSWYQQTPGQGLQFLFEYFSETQRNKGNFPGRFSGRQFSNSRSEMNVSTLELGDSALYLCASSLGGIDTDTQYFGPGTRLTVL.

The chain recombines TRBV2 with TRBJ1-4, with 7 bases that match TRBD1. Germline V gene lookup returns CDR1 SNHLY and CDR2 FYNNEI. There are 15 residues in the CDR3. The junction had 11 bases not matched to a gene; V was cut back by 8 bases and J by 5 bases. The CDR3 nucleotides are TGTGCCAGCGATGGACTGGGGACAGTAAATGAAAAACTGTTTTTT. Its translation is CASDGLGTVNEKLFF.

The chain has TRBV4-2 and TRBJ2-7, with D tentatively TRBD1 or TRBD2 (5 bases each). This CDR3 region has 14 residues. The V and J ends lost 5 bases and 4 bases respectively, with 15 bases between them. Germline V CDR1 and CDR2: LGHNA, YNFKEQ. CDR3 sequence reads: CASSFGTDYYEQYF. The CDR3 nucleotides read TGTGCCAGCAGCTTTGGGACGGATTATTACGAGCAGTACTTC.